One T cell receptor beta chain is described in this entry. The data are from a study of cytomegalovirus exposure and HLA in healthy donors. In the PCR, 60 Vbeta and 13 Jbeta primers were used. Assay: immunoSEQ multiplex PCR; the TCRdb copy retains only in-frame clones and omits some. The sample consists of 100,000 to 150,000 clones, roughly four fifths of them appearing once. V gave up 4 bases and J gave up 1 base; unmatched junction bases: 4. The CDR3 runs 15 residues. CDR1 is SGHRS and CDR2 is YFSETQ in the germline V gene. The sample taken for sequencing was PBMCs. The sequence derives from a middle-aged woman in good health and CMV-seronegative. The chain joins TRBV5-1 to TRBJ1-1, with TRBD1 identical over 10 bases. Written as DNA, the CDR3 is TGCGCCAGCAGCGGGACAGGGGCCCCGAACACTGAAGCTTTCTTT. This gives the protein CASSGTGAPNTEAFF.